One sample yielded the 25 T cell receptor beta chains listed below, sequenced in a study of beta chain features in type 1 diabetes. Reverse transcription of all isolated RNA meant that expressed TCRB transcripts were sequenced. Here immunoSEQ multiplex PCR was the method, and the copy in TCRdb shows in-frame clones only, minus some. This repertoire shows about 240,000 clones, 27% found once; its top ten account for 4%. Sequenced material: central memory CD4+ T cells from blood. These receptors came from a man aged 30 to 39 in good health.

The genes are TRBV2 and TRBJ2-5; either TRBD1 or TRBD2 may fit D (6 bases each). CDR3 length: 13 amino acids. The ends were cut back, 6 bases at V and 1 base at J, with 9 bases in the middle. Germline-derived CDR1 and CDR2 are SNHLY and FYNNEI. CDR3 residues: CASSGGIQETQYF. CDR3 DNA sequence: TGTGCCAGCAGCGGGGGCATCCAAGAGACCCAGTACTTC.

This clone was counted only a few times. This sequence joins TRBV28 and TRBJ1-2; D is possibly TRBD1 (6 bases). Germline-derived CDR1 and CDR2 are MDHEN and SYDVKM. Trimming shortened V by 3 bases and J by 5 bases, and 10 bases separated the two germline ends. The CDR3 consists of 13 residues. The CDR3 protein is CASSLPQGYGYTF. DNA for the CDR3: TGTGCCAGCAGTTTGCCCCAGGGGTATGGCTACACCTTC.

This clone was detected only a few times. The V gene is TRBV10-3, the J gene TRBJ2-1, with D perhaps given as TRBD1 or TRBD2 (6 bases each). With 1 base removed from V and 5 bases from J, the gap between germline ends came to 12 bases. Germline CDR1 is ENHRY and CDR2 is SYGVKD. The CDR3 has 15 amino acids. DNA for the CDR3: TGTGCCATCAGTGAGTTTAAGGGGGGAAACAATGAGCAGTTCTTC. Its protein product is CAISEFKGGNNEQFF.

The chain has TRBV9 and TRBJ2-7; D call uncertain. The CDR3 covers 14 residues. Trimming removed 4 bases at V and 1 base at J, with 12 bases between. Germline assignment: CDR1 SGDLS and CDR2 YYNGEE. This chain's CDR3 is CASSSNGISYEQYF. In DNA, the CDR3 is TGTGCCAGCAGCTCAAACGGCATATCCTACGAGCAGTACTTC.

Only a few counts were recorded for this clone. The same CDR3 also results from other DNA sequences found in this sample. This chain connects TRBV5-1 to TRBJ2-5; D perhaps matches TRBD1 (5 bases). CDR3 length: 12 amino acids. V was clipped by 0 bases and J by 5 bases, with 5 bases between them. CDR1 and CDR2 (germline): SGHRS, YFSETQ. In nucleotides, the CDR3 is TGCGCCAGCAGCTTGGCAGGGGAGACCCAGTACTTC. Translated: CASSLAGETQYF. The variable domain in full, completed from reference TRBV5-1 and TRBJ2-5, reads KAGVTQTPRYLIKTRGQQVTLSCSPISGHRSVSWYQQTPGQGLQFLFEYFSETQRNKGNFPGRFSGRQFSNSRSEMNVSTLELGDSALYLCASSLAGETQYFGPGTRLLVL.

This clone turned up a few times. The V and J genes are TRBV13 and TRBJ2-1; D not resolved. CDR1 is PRHDT and CDR2 is FYEKMQ in the germline V gene (reference sequence). There are 13 residues in the CDR3. Between the trimmed V and J ends, which lost 5 bases and 4 bases, there was a span of 9 bases. The CDR3 is CASSRVMYNEQFF. The CDR3 nucleotides are TGTGCCAGCAGCCGGGTTATGTACAATGAGCAGTTCTTC. Full variable domain (remainder filled in from reference TRBV13 and TRBJ2-1): AAGVIQSPRHLIKEKRETATLKCYPIPRHDTVYWYQQGPGQDPQFLISFYEKMQSDKGSIPDRFSAQQFSDYHSELNMSSLELGDSALYFCASSRVMYNEQFFGPGTRLTVL.

There are a few counts of this clone. This chain uses TRBV7-8 with TRBJ2-3; D call uncertain. Germline V CDR1 and CDR2: SGHVS, FQNEAQ. The CDR3 has 13 residues. The V end was cut by 1 base, the J end by 1 base, with 3 bases between. The CDR3 region is CASSLGGTDTQYF. Here the CDR3 DNA reads TGTGCCAGCAGCTTAGGGGGCACAGATACGCAGTATTTT.

This clone appeared a few times. The chain uses TRBV5-6 and TRBJ2-1; tentatively, D is TRBD1 (6 bases). Germline V gene sequence: CDR1 SGHDT, CDR2 YYEEEE. The CDR3 totals 15 residues. The V end lost 0 bases, the J end lost 2 bases, and 9 bases lay between the germline ends. CDR3 amino acids: CASSLEQGPYNEQFF. The CDR3 coding sequence is TGTGCCAGCAGCTTGGAACAGGGTCCCTACAATGAGCAGTTCTTC.

This chain connects TRBV10-1 to TRBJ2-6; D not resolved. Between the trimmed V and J ends, which lost 6 bases and 0 bases, there was a span of 3 bases. The length of the CDR3 is 13 residues. Germline V gives CDR1 WNHNN, CDR2 SYGVQD (reference sequence). The CDR3 bases are TGCGCCAGCAGCCTCTCTGGGGCCAACGTCCTGACTTTC. Amino acids: CASSLSGANVLTF.

The chain links TRBV30 to TRBJ1-1; weak D call: TRBD1 (6 bases). V shed 8 bases and J shed 4 bases, with 17 bases lying between them. Germline CDR1 and CDR2: GTSNPN and SVGIG (reference sequence). The length of the CDR3 is 13 residues. The CDR3 coding sequence is TGTGCCGGAACTTCGGACAGAGGCACTGAAGCTTTCTTT. Encoded protein: CAGTSDRGTEAFF.

V usage is TRBV30 and J usage is TRBJ2-3; TRBD2 matches at 15 bases. The V segment lost 5 bases and the J segment 0 bases; nucleotides outside the gene matches: 0. The CDR3 loop spans 15 amino acids. From germline, CDR1 is GTSNPN and CDR2 SVGIG (reference sequence). This chain's CDR3 is CAWGLAGGSTDTQYF. CDR3 DNA sequence: TGTGCCTGGGGACTAGCGGGAGGGAGCACAGATACGCAGTATTTT.

This sequence joins TRBV10-3 and TRBJ1-1, with a weak D call TRBD1 (6 bases). Trimming shortened V by 6 bases and J by 6 bases, and 17 bases separated the two germline ends. This CDR3 region has 14 residues. Germline V gene data show CDR1 as ENHRY and CDR2 as SYGVKD. The CDR3 nucleotides are TGTGCCATCAGAACCGCAGGGGAGAGCTCTGAAGCTTTCTTT. It specifies CAIRTAGESSEAFF.

This clone was counted between two and nine times. The chain recombines TRBV6-5 with TRBJ1-1; D not certain. There are 16 residues in the CDR3. The V gene's germline CDR1 is MNHEY and CDR2 SVGAGI. Between the trimmed V and J ends, which lost 0 bases and 8 bases, there was a span of 19 bases. CDR3 sequence (DNA): TGTGCCAGCAGTTACTCGTTAGGTGTAGCAGGATCCGAAGCTTTCTTT. It yields the protein CASSYSLGVAGSEAFF.

This clone was recorded once. The chain has TRBV11-2 and TRBJ2-1, with 8 bases fitting TRBD2. The CDR3 consists of 16 residues. Germline V CDR1 and CDR2: SGHAT, FQNNGV. The V gene end was trimmed by 5 bases and the J gene end by 1 base; junction bases not matched to a gene: 7. CDR3 protein: CASSLHSGGSYNEQFF. CDR3 in DNA: TGTGCCAGCAGCCTCCACAGCGGGGGATCCTACAATGAGCAGTTCTTC.

This clone appeared a few times. The chain has TRBV7-9 and TRBJ2-2, with D hard to call. Germline V gene lookup returns CDR1 SEHNR and CDR2 FQNEAQ (reference sequence). The length of the CDR3 is 13 residues. The V gene lost 5 bases and the J gene lost 0 bases, with 4 bases spanning the gap. The CDR3 sequence: CASSMTNTGELFF. The CDR3 bases are TGTGCCAGCAGCATGACGAACACCGGGGAGCTGTTTTTT.

The table lists this clone with many counts. The chain combines TRBV10-3 with TRBJ2-7; D may be TRBD2 (6 bases). Trimming pared 8 bases from V and 2 bases from J, leaving 13 bases between. This CDR3 contains 13 residues. CDR1 and CDR2 (germline): ENHRY, SYGVKD. For the CDR3, the DNA is TGTGCCATCGGAGGGCAGGGAGCCTACGAGCAGTACTTC. Protein product: CAIGGQGAYEQYF.

The sample holds a few counts of this clone. This chain uses TRBV10-3 with TRBJ2-5, with D uncertain. This CDR3 spans 14 amino acids. V was trimmed by 0 bases and J by 5 bases, leaving 10 bases between them. The germline V gene encodes CDR1 ENHRY and CDR2 SYGVKD. The CDR3 loop is CAISESNQLETQYF. The CDR3 nucleotides read TGTGCCATCAGTGAGTCGAATCAATTGGAGACCCAGTACTTC.

A few counts support this clone. This chain links TRBV7-9 with TRBJ2-5, with 13 bases lining up with TRBD2. The CDR3 runs to 16 residues. Per germline, CDR1 SEHNR and CDR2 FQNEAQ (reference sequence). Trimming took 5 bases from V and 1 from J; bases not matched to a gene: 4. The CDR3 DNA reads TGTGCCAGCAGCGGGGGACTAGCGGGGACCCAAGAGACCCAGTACTTC. It is translated as CASSGGLAGTQETQYF. The variable domain in full, with the rest retrieved from reference TRBV7-9 and TRBJ2-5, is DTGVSQNPRHKITKRGQNVTFRCDPISEHNRLYWYRQTLGQGPEFLTYFQNEAQLEKSRLLSDRFSAERPKGSFSTLEIQRTEQGDSAMYLCASSGGLAGTQETQYFGPGTRLLVL.

This clone has just a few counts. The genes are TRBV7-2 and TRBJ2-5, with a tentative D call TRBD1 (6 bases). V gave up 6 bases and J gave up 5 bases, with 13 bases separating them. Per germline, CDR1 SGHTA and CDR2 FQGNSA. This CDR3 comprises 13 residues. The CDR3 is CASSYRVRETQYF. In DNA, the CDR3 is TGTGCCAGCAGTTACAGGGTCCGGGAGACCCAGTACTTC.

This clone was recorded once. The J gene is TRBJ2-6, the V gene TRBV18; D may be TRBD2 (5 bases). The CDR3 has 14 residues. CDR1 KGHSH and CDR2 LQKENI come from the germline V gene. Trimming took off 4 bases at V and 1 base at J, with 5 bases between the two ends. For the CDR3, the DNA is TGTGCCAGCTCACGGGAGTCTGGGGCCAACGTCCTGACTTTC. Translating it yields CASSRESGANVLTF.

The genes are TRBV29-1 and TRBJ2-1, with TRBD2 matching over 9 bases. The CDR3 is 15 amino acids. J gave up 9 bases and V 3 bases, and 12 bases lay outside the gene matches. Looked up from germline, CDR1 is SQVTM and CDR2 is ANQGSEA. CDR3 loop: CSVDGGLAGSSEQFF. CDR3 sequence (DNA): TGCAGCGTTGACGGGGGGCTAGCGGGATCTTCTGAGCAGTTCTTC.

This clone was seen a few times. This rearrangement joins TRBV10-2 to TRBJ2-3; TRBD2 aligns across 12 bases. V was clipped by 5 bases and J by 5 bases; unmatched bases: 5. The CDR3 runs to 15 residues. Germline V gives CDR1 WSHSY, CDR2 SAAADI. This CDR3 is CASSLAGGLQDTQYF. CDR3 coding DNA: TGCGCCAGCAGTCTAGCGGGGGGGCTTCAAGATACGCAGTATTTT.

This clone came up a few times. The gene calls are TRBV6-5 and TRBJ2-4, with D perhaps TRBD1 (6 bases). The V and J ends lost 10 bases and 10 bases respectively, with 14 bases between them. The CDR3 runs to 11 residues. Per germline, CDR1 MNHEY and CDR2 SVGAGI. The CDR3 sequence is CATRRGQIQYF. DNA for the CDR3: TGTGCCACCCGAAGAGGACAGATTCAGTACTTC.

This clone came up a few times. V usage is TRBV5-6 and J usage is TRBJ2-5; D not certain. V gave up 4 bases and J gave up 1 base, with 11 bases separating them. The germline V gene encodes CDR1 SGHDT and CDR2 YYEEEE. This CDR3 comprises 14 residues. The CDR3 DNA follows: TGTGCCAGCAGCCCGAGGCCATCCCAAGAGACCCAGTACTTC. Translation: CASSPRPSQETQYF.

This clone has a handful of counts. The CDR3 region is CASSPAGGDYNEQFF. CDR3 DNA: TGCGCCAGCAGCCCAGCGGGGGGCGATTACAATGAGCAGTTCTTC. The J gene is TRBJ2-1, the V gene TRBV5-1, with 9 positions matching TRBD2. V trimming: 4 bases; J trimming: 4 bases; junction bases outside the gene matches: 6. Germline V gives CDR1 SGHRS, CDR2 YFSETQ. The CDR3 spans 15 residues.